These 14 T cell receptor beta chains originate from one sample sequenced in a study of control samples from healthy donors and cancer patients. The method was immunoSEQ multiplex PCR; TCRdb's version includes in-frame clones alone and lacks a portion of them. The sample includes fewer than 85,000 clones, roughly 91% of them seen just once. The sample consisted of blood. These receptor sequences come from a man younger than 40 in good health.

The chain joins TRBV7-9 to TRBJ2-5; D unclear. Trimming took 2 bases from V and 0 from J, leaving 10 bases between them. The germline CDR1 and CDR2 sequences are SEHNR and FQNEAQ (reference sequence). This CDR3 is built from 15 residues. CDR3 nucleotides: TGTGCCAGCAGCTTATGGGCAGGAAACCAAGAGACCCAGTACTTC. Protein sequence: CASSLWAGNQETQYF. Together with reference TRBV7-9 and TRBJ2-5, the CDR3 gives the full variable domain: DTGVSQNPRHKITKRGQNVTFRCDPISEHNRLYWYRQTLGQGPEFLTYFQNEAQLEKSRLLSDRFSAERPKGSFSTLEIQRTEQGDSAMYLCASSLWAGNQETQYFGPGTRLLVL.

The V gene is TRBV4-2, the J gene TRBJ1-2; no firm D call. This CDR3 is 13 amino acids long. Trimming took 0 bases from V and 8 from J, leaving 10 bases between them. Germline CDR1 reads LGHNA; CDR2 reads YNFKEQ. The CDR3 sequence is CASSQDSGYGYTF. The CDR3 nucleotides are TGTGCCAGCAGCCAAGATTCGGGGTACGGCTACACCTTC.

The V call is TRBV19, the J call TRBJ1-1; D remains ambiguous. V was trimmed by 3 bases and J by 1 base, leaving 6 bases between them. CDR1 is LNHDA, CDR2 SQIVND, per germline (reference sequence). The length of the CDR3 is 13 residues. Here the CDR3 DNA reads TGTGCCAGTAGTATTAAGGGGAACACTGAAGCTTTCTTT. Encoded protein: CASSIKGNTEAFF.

The rearrangement links TRBV30 to TRBJ1-1; D gene unclear. The CDR3 extends over 12 amino acids. V lost 3 bases and J 2 bases, leaving 7 bases between the germline ends. Germline V gene data show CDR1 as GTSNPN and CDR2 as SVGIG (reference sequence). CDR3 protein: CAWSNRNTEAFF. In DNA, the CDR3 is TGTGCCTGGAGCAACAGAAACACTGAAGCTTTCTTT.

In its sample, this clone was seen once. The genes are TRBV27 and TRBJ1-1; a weak D match, TRBD1 (6 bases). This CDR3 region has 15 residues. With 4 bases removed from V and 3 bases from J, the gap between germline ends came to 15 bases. Germline values: CDR1 MNHEY, CDR2 SMNVEV (reference sequence). CDR3 region: CASSSYRETDTEAFF. The DNA of the CDR3 is TGTGCCAGCAGTTCCTACAGGGAAACCGACACTGAAGCTTTCTTT.

The chain uses TRBV4-2 and TRBJ1-2; no reliable D call. Deletions cut 2 bases from V and 6 bases from J, with 7 bases between. Germline-derived CDR1 and CDR2 are LGHNA and YNFKEQ. The CDR3 loop spans 12 amino acids. DNA for the CDR3: TGTGCCAGCAGCCAACGTTCGAATGGCTACACCTTC. The encoded protein is CASSQRSNGYTF.

The J gene is TRBJ2-7, the V gene TRBV14; a possible D gene is TRBD2 (6 bases). The germline gives CDR1 SGHDN, CDR2 FVKESK. CDR3 length: 15 amino acids. Trimming pared 2 bases from V and 3 bases from J, leaving 14 bases between. The CDR3 DNA is TGTGCCAGCAGCCAACCGGGACTCGGGGACTACGAGCAGTACTTC. This translates into CASSQPGLGDYEQYF.

The chain carries TRBV9 and TRBJ1-1; weak D call: TRBD1 (6 bases). V lost 2 bases and J lost 3, with 17 bases in between. Germline CDR1 is SGDLS and CDR2 is YYNGEE. This CDR3 spans 16 amino acids. The CDR3 sequence: CASSVQGGGADTEAFF. The CDR3 coding sequence is TGTGCCAGCAGCGTCCAAGGTGGGGGCGCGGACACTGAAGCTTTCTTT.

Only one count was recorded for this clone. The chain employs TRBV15 and TRBJ2-1; D might be TRBD1 (5 bases). Between the trimmed V and J ends, which lost 3 bases and 0 bases, there was a span of 9 bases. The CDR3 length is 15 residues. Looked up from germline, CDR1 is LNHNV and CDR2 is YYDKDF (reference sequence). The CDR3 bases are TGTGCCACCAGCAGTGGTCAGGGCTCCTACAATGAGCAGTTCTTC. Protein product: CATSSGQGSYNEQFF.

This clone showed up just once. The rearrangement uses TRBV28 and TRBJ1-6; D unclear. CDR1 and CDR2 (germline): MDHEN, SYDVKM. This CDR3 is 15 amino acids long. V was clipped by 6 bases and J by 10 bases, with 19 bases between them. The CDR3 DNA reads TGTGCCAGCAGCCCTAGCCCTCTTATCGGGTCACCCCTCCACTTT. This translates into CASSPSPLIGSPLHF.

V gene TRBV2 combines with J gene TRBJ2-4, with D hard to call. Germline CDR1 and CDR2: SNHLY and FYNNEI. The CDR3 has 17 residues. The germline V and J ends were trimmed by 9 bases and 3 bases, with 24 bases remaining between them. The CDR3 DNA sequence: TGTGCCAGTCAACCGCTGACGGAATATAGAGGCAAAAACATTCAGTACTTC. Its translation: CASQPLTEYRGKNIQYF.

The chain carries TRBV9 and TRBJ1-6; D gene ambiguous. The V gene lost 3 bases and the J gene lost 9 bases, with 22 bases spanning the gap. Germline CDR1 and CDR2: SGDLS and YYNGEE. This CDR3 has 17 amino acids. In nucleotides, the CDR3 is TGTGCCAGCAGCGCACTTGATCCCGGGAACCTATTTTCACCCCTCCACTTT. This translates into CASSALDPGNLFSPLHF.

The chain combines TRBV3-1 (or the pseudogene TRBV3-2) with TRBJ2-7, with 8 bases fitting TRBD2. CDR3 size: 15 residues. J gave up 0 bases and V 3 bases, and 4 bases lay outside the gene matches. Germline V gene lookup returns CDR1 LGHDT and CDR2 YNNKEL (reference sequence). The CDR3 DNA reads TGTGCCAGCAGCCAGCGGGGGGCTAACTCCTACGAGCAGTACTTC. Translation gives CASSQRGANSYEQYF.

This clone came up once. The chain has TRBV11-2 and TRBJ2-2; maybe TRBD1 (6 bases). Germline loops: CDR1 SGHAT, CDR2 FQNNGV. CDR3 length: 14 amino acids. V shed 4 bases and J shed 4 bases, with 10 bases lying between them. The CDR3 nucleotides are TGTGCCAGCAGCTCCGGACAGTTCACCGGGGAGCTGTTTTTT. This translates into CASSSGQFTGELFF.